The present T cell receptor (beta chain) was sequenced within a study of CD8+CD57+ T cells in acquired aplastic anemia (dated by TCRdb to the late 2010s). A note on the overall study: On average, sorted CD4+ and CD8+ cells yielded around 3.5 ug of extracted DNA, with a range of about 0.18 to 30 ug. CD8+CD57+ expansion was defined as frequency above the mean frequency observed in healthy subjects.

Patients chosen for sequencing had shown expansion of CD8+CD57+ cells by flow cytometry. Every patient had severe acquired aplastic anemia, diagnosed using the International Study of Aplastic Anemia and Agranulocytosis and Camitta criteria. At the time blood was sampled, none of the patients had received any therapy. In the study, sorted CD4+ and CD8+ blood T cells from patients with severe aplastic anemia and from healthy subjects underwent deep sequencing of TCR repertoires. Patients were enrolled in the USA under clinicaltrials.gov protocols 00001620, 01623167, 00001397, 00071045, 00081523 and 00961064. Ficoll-Paque density gradient centrifugation was used to isolate peripheral blood mononuclear cells. CD4+ and CD8+ T cells were sorted by FACS or magnetic beads before DNA extraction. Broad study findings and their caveats: Patients and healthy controls showed no significant difference in CD8+ Simpson's diversity (P=0.060). Although roughly 29 CD8+ CDR3 sequences were shared by patients and controls, these sequences appeared highly expressed in patients and within the immunodominant clones of patients.

With respect to this clonotype: The specificity of this receptor is unknown. The junction differs from germline at one of its ends, possibly a read error.

Profiling of TCR beta VDJ combinations and CDR3 sequences used genomic DNA as the template. TCR repertoire sequencing was run on an Illumina HiSeq 2000. Regarding the original processing steps: TRBV/TRBJ rearrangement plots, CDR3 size and DJ length profiles, and Simpson's diversity index were used to evaluate the repertoires. The most abundant DNA sequence in the deep sequencing data was taken as the immunodominant clone. CDR3 amino acid sequences were checked for sharing across subjects and were also compared against the VDJdb database and published repertoires. In-frame beta chains were kept once TCRdb had trimmed the public reads at Q25 with fastp and called clones with MiXCR. Each entry merges the rows of one CDR3 protein and shows their most common DNA and genes. The V and J calls were not made by the authors but by TCRdb's processing. The sample table lists some 180,000 distinct CDR3 sequences, roughly 65% of them with a count of one. The top ten clonotypes cover 42% of the sample.

Input material: sorted CD4+, CD8+, or CD8+CD57+ T cells (not recorded which) from PBMCs. The TCR was taken from a human donor with aplastic anemia.

The CDR3 has the sequence CASSLFGPGDLSLLF. DNA sequence: TGCGCCAGCAGCTTGTTTGGCCCGGGGGACCTATCCCTTTTGTTC. This chain joins TRBV5-1 to TRBJ1-2; perhaps TRBD1 is the D gene, with 5 bases matching. The cysteine opens and the phenylalanine closes a CDR3 of 15 amino acids. The only DNA kept is the CDR3, 45 bases in frame from the first base. Taken from the germline V gene, the CDR1 and CDR2 loops are SGHRS and YFSETQ.